This TCR beta chain comes out of a study of T cell responses to AZD1222 COVID-19 vaccine. Study findings and constraints: Vaccine-associated CD4 TCRs ranged over spike, dominating at 160-218 and 743-854. Just a handful of people given AZD1222 tested seropositive at baseline.

The CDR3 consists of 15 residues. CDR1 and CDR2 (germline): LGHDT, YNNKEL (reference sequence). V shed 4 bases and J shed 5 bases, with 15 bases lying between them. Comments on this clone: Antigen specificity is unknown.

Here immunoSEQ multiplex PCR was the method, and the copy in TCRdb shows in-frame clones only, minus some. Of some 100,000 clones in the sample, around 87% are singletons; the top ten hold around 4.4%. V gene TRBV3-1 (or the pseudogene TRBV3-2) combines with J gene TRBJ2-1; the D gene could be TRBD1 or TRBD2 (5 bases each). Specimen: peripheral blood, collected on day 0 of MenACWY control vaccination. This sequence originates from an adult in good health. CDR3 sequence (DNA): TGTGCCAGCAGCCTAACCCGGGACGGGGACAATGAGCAGTTCTTC. It specifies CASSLTRDGDNEQFF.